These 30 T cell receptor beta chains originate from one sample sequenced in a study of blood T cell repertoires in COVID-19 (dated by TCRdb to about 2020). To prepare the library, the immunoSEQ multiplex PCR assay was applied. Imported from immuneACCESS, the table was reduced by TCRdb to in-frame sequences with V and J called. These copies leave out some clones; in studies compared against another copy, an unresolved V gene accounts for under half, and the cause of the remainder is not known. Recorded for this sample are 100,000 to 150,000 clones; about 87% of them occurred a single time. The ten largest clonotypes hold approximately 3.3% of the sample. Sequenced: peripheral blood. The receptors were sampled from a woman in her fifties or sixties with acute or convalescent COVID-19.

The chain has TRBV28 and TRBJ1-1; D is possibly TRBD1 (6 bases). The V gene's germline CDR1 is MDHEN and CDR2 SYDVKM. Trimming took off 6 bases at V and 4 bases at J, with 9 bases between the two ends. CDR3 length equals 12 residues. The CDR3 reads CASRTGPTEAFF. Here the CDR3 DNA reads TGTGCCAGCAGGACAGGACCCACTGAAGCTTTCTTT. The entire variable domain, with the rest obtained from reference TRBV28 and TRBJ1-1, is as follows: DVKVTQSSRYLVKRTGEKVFLECVQDMDHENMFWYRQDPGLGLRLIYFSYDVKMKEKGDIPEGYSVSREKKERFSLILESASTNQTSMYLCASRTGPTEAFFGQGTRLTVV.

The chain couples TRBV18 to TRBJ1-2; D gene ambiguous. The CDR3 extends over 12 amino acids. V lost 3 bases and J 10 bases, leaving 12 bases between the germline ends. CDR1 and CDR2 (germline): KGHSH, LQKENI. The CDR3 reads CASSPRDTDYTF. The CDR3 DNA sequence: TGTGCCAGCTCACCTCGAGACACGGACTACACCTTC.

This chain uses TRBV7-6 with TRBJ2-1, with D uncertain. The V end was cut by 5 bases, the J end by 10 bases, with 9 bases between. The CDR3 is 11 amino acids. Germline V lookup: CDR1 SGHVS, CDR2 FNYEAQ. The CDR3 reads CASSISIEQFF. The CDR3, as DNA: TGTGCCAGCAGCATTAGCATCGAGCAGTTCTTC.

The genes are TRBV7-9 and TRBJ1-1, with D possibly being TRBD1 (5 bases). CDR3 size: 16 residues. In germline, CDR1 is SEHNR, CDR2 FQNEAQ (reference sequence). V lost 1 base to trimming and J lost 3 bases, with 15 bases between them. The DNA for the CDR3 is TGTGCCAGCAGCTTAGTTGCAGGGAATAGGGACACTGAAGCTTTCTTT. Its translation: CASSLVAGNRDTEAFF.

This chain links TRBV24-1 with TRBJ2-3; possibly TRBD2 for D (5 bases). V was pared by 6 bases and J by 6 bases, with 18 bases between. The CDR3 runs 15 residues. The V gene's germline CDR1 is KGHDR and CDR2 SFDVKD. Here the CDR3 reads CATSLSVNGGDTQYF. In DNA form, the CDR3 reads TGTGCCACCAGTCTCTCAGTCAACGGCGGGGATACGCAGTATTTT.

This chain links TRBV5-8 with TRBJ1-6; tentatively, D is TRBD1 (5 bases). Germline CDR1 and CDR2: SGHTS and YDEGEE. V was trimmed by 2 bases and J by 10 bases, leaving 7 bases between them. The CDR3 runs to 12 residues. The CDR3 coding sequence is TGTGCCAGCAGCTTCAGGGAATCACCCCTCCACTTT. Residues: CASSFRESPLHF. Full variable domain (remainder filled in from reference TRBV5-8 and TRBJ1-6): EAGVTQSPTHLIKTRGQQATLRCSPISGHTSVYWYQQALGLGLQFLLWYDEGEERNRGNFPPRFSGRQFPNYSSELNVNALELEDSALYLCASSFRESPLHFGNGTRLTVT.

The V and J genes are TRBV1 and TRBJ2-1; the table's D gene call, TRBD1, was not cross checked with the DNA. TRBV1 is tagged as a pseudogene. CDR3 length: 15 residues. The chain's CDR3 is CTSSQAGQGYNEQFF. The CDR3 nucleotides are TGCACCAGCAGCCAAGCCGGACAGGGCTACAATGAGCAGTTCTTC.

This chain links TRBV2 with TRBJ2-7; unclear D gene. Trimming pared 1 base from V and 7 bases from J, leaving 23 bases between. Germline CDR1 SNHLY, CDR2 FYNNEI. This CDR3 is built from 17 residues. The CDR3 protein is CASSEVVSFRTVWEQYF. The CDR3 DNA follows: TGTGCCAGCAGTGAAGTAGTAAGCTTCCGCACGGTATGGGAGCAGTACTTC.

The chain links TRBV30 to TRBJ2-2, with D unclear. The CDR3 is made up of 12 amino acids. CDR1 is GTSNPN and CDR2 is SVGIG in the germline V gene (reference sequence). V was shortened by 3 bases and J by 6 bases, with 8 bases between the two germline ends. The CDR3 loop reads CAWSAVSGELFF. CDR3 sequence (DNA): TGTGCCTGGAGCGCAGTTTCCGGGGAGCTGTTTTTT.

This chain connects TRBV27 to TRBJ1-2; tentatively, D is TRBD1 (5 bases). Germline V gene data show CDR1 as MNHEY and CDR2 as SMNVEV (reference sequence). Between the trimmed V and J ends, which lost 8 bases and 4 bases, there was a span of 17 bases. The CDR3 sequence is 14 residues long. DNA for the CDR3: TGTGCCAGCTCACGCGCGGGACGCAGCTATGGCTACACCTTC. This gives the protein CASSRAGRSYGYTF.

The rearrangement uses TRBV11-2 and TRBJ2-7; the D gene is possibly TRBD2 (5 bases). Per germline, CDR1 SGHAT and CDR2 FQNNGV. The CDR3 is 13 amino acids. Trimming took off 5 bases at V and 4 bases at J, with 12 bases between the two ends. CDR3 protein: CASSQRSLYEQYF. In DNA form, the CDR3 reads TGTGCCAGCAGCCAGCGGAGCTTATACGAGCAGTACTTC.

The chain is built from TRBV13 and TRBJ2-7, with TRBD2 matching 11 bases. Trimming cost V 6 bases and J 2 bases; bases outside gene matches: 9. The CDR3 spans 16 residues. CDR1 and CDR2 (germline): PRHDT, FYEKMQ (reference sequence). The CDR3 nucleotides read TGTGCCAGCAGGCCCCTTCTAGCGGGAGGTACCTACGAGCAGTACTTC. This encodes CASRPLLAGGTYEQYF.

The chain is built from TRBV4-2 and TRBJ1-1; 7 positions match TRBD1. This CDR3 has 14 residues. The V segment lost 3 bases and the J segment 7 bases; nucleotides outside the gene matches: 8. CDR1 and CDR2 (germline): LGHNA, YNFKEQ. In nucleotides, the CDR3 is TGTGCCAGCAGCCAGGCCGGCAACAGGGGTGAAGCTTTCTTT. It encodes CASSQAGNRGEAFF.

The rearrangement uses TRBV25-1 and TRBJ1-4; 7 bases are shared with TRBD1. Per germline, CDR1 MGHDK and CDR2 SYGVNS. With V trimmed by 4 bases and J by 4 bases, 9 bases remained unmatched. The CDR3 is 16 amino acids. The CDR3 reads CASSAGTAAYNEKLFF. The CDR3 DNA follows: TGTGCCAGCAGTGCCGGGACAGCCGCTTATAATGAAAAACTGTTTTTT.

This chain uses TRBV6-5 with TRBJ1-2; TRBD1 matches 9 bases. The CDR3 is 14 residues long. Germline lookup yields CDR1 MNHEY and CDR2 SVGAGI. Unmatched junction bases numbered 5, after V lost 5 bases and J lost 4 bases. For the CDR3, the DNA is TGTGCCAGCAGTCGCGACAGGGGGTCCTATGGCTACACCTTC. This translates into CASSRDRGSYGYTF.

CDR3 residues: CASSLGVQGRQHF. CDR3 DNA: TGTGCCAGCAGCTTGGGCGTACAGGGGCGGCAGCATTTT. The chain employs TRBV5-4 and TRBJ1-5; 7 bases map to TRBD1. Germline V CDR1 and CDR2: SGHNT, YYREEE (reference sequence). Trimming took 0 bases from V and 13 from J; bases not matched to a gene: 7. This CDR3 region has 13 residues.

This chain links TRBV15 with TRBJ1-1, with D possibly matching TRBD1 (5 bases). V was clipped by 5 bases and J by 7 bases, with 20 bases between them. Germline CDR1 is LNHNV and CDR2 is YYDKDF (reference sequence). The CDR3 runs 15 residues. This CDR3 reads CATSVTHAGRDEAFF. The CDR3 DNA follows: TGTGCCACCAGCGTAACCCACGCAGGGAGGGATGAAGCTTTCTTT.

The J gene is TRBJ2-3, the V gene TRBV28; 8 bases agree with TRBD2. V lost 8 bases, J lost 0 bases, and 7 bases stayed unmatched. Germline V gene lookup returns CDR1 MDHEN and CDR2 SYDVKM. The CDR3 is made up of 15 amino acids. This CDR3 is CASPPSGRSTDTQYF. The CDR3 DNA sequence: TGTGCCAGCCCCCCCAGCGGGAGAAGCACAGATACGCAGTATTTT.

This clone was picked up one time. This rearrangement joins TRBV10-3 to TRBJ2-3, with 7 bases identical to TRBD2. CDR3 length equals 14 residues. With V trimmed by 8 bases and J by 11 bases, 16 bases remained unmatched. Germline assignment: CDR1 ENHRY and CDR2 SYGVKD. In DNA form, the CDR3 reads TGTGCCATCGGCGGTACCGGGACTACCACCAGGCAGTATTTT. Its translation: CAIGGTGTTTRQYF.

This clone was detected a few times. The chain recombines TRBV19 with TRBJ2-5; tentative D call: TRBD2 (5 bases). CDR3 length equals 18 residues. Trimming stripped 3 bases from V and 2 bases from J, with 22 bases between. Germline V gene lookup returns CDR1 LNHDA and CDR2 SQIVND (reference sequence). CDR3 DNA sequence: TGTGCCAGTAGTATGCGGACTGCTCTTGAACTGGGTCAAGAGACCCAGTACTTC. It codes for CASSMRTALELGQETQYF.

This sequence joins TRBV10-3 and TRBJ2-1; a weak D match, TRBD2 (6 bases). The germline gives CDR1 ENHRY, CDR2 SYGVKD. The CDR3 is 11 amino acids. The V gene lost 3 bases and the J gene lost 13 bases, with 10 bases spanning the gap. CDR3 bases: TGTGCCATCAGTGATGGCGGGGACCAGTTCTTC. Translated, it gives CAISDGGDQFF.

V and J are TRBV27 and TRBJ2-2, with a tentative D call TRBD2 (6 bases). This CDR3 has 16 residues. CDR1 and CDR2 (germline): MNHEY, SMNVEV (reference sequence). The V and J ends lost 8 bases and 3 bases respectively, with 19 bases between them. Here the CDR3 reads CASARSGLEYTGELFF. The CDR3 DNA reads TGTGCCAGCGCCCGTAGCGGACTCGAGTACACCGGGGAGCTGTTTTTT.

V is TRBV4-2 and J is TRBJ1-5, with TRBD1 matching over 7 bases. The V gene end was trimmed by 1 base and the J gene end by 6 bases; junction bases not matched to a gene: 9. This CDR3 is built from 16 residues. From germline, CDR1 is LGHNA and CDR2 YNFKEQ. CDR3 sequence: CASSQGRGIVGQPQHF. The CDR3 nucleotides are TGTGCCAGCAGCCAAGGCAGGGGGATCGTGGGTCAGCCCCAGCATTTT.

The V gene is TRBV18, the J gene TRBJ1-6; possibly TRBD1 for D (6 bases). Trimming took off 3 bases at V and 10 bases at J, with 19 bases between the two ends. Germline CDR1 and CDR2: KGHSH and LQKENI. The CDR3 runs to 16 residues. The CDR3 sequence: CASSPEGHLPGSPLHF. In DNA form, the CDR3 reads TGTGCCAGCTCACCTGAGGGACACCTACCAGGGTCACCCCTCCACTTT.

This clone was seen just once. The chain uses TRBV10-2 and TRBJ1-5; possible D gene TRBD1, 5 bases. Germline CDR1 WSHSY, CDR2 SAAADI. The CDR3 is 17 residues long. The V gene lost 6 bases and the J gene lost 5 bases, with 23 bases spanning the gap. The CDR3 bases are TGCGCCAGCAGCGACCGAGGAGGGGAGGGTCTCCATCAGCCCCAGCATTTT. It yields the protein CASSDRGGEGLHQPQHF.

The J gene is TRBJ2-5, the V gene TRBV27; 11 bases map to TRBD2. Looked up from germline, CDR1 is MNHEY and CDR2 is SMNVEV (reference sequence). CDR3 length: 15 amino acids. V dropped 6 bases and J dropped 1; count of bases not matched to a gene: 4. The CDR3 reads CASRFSGRAQETQYF. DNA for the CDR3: TGTGCCAGCAGGTTTAGCGGGAGGGCCCAAGAGACCCAGTACTTC.

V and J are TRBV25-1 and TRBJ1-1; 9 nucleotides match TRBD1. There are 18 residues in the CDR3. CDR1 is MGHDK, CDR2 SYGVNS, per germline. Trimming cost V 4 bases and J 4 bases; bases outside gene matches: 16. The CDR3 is CASSAYLRDREGFTEAFF. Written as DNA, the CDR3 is TGTGCCAGCAGTGCCTACCTCCGGGACAGGGAAGGATTCACTGAAGCTTTCTTT.

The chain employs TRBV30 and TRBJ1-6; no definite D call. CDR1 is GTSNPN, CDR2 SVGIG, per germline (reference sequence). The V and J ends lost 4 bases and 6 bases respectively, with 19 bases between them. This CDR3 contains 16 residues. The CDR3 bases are TGTGCCTGGAACCTCGGGATCGGACTCAGTAATTCACCCCTCCACTTT. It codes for CAWNLGIGLSNSPLHF.

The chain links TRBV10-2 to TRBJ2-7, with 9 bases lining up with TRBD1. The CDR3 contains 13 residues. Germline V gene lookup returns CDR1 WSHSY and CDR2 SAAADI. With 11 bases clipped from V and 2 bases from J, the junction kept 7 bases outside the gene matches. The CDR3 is CAVLTGGAYEQYF. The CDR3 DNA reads TGCGCCGTCCTTACAGGGGGCGCCTACGAGCAGTACTTC.

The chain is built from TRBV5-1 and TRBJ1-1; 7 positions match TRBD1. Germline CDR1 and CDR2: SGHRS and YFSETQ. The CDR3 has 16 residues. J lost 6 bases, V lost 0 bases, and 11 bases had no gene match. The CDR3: CASSLATYQGGSEAFF. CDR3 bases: TGCGCCAGCAGCTTGGCCACTTACCAGGGGGGATCTGAAGCTTTCTTT.